This is a list of T cell receptor beta chains from one sample in a study of blood T cell repertoires in COVID-19. The method was immunoSEQ multiplex PCR; TCRdb's version includes in-frame clones alone and lacks a portion of them. The sample shows 100,000 to 150,000 clones, 60% to 75% of them seen only once. Sample: peripheral blood. Receptor source: a woman in her 70s with acute or convalescent COVID-19. The CDR3 runs from the conserved cysteine through the conserved F or W. The D gene is left open where the match is weak. Not all rows give a size; the values are once, few, many and, for expanded clones, a class.

CAISESILAGNNEQFF,TGTGCCATCAGTGAGTCGATACTAGCGGGGAACAATGAGCAGTTCTTC,TRBJ2-1,TRBV10-3,TRBD2,NA
CASSEPSGTRGETQYF,TGCGCCAGCAGTGAGCCTTCCGGGACTAGAGGGGAGACCCAGTACTTC,TRBJ2-5,TRBV10-2,TRBD2,NA
CASRGWGQGYEQYF,TGCGCCAGCCGGGGTTGGGGGCAGGGCTACGAGCAGTACTTC,TRBJ2-7,TRBV5-1,NA,NA
CASSLRAGGPSDTQYF,TGTGCCAGCAGCCTGCGAGCGGGAGGGCCCTCAGATACGCAGTATTTT,TRBJ2-3,TRBV7-9,TRBD2,NA
CASSLGTGGEGEKLFF,TGTGCCAGCAGCCTCGGGACAGGGGGCGAGGGTGAAAAACTGTTTTTT,TRBJ1-4,TRBV7-6,TRBD1,NA
CASSRHVSDTQYF,TGCGCCAGCAGCCGACATGTTTCAGATACGCAGTATTTT,TRBJ2-3,TRBV5-1,NA,few
CASSELAHPGYYGYTF,TGTGCCAGCAGTGAACTTGCGCATCCAGGCTACTATGGCTACACCTTC,TRBJ1-2,TRBV6-1,NA,NA
CASSQNSREPYNEQFF,TGCGCCAGCAGCCAAAATAGCCGGGAGCCCTACAATGAGCAGTTCTTC,TRBJ2-1,TRBV4-3,NA,NA
CSASSTGGTEAFF,TGCAGTGCTAGTTCGACAGGGGGCACTGAAGCTTTCTTT,TRBJ1-1,TRBV20-1,TRBD1,NA
CASSSRENTGELFF,TGTGCCAGTAGTTCCAGGGAGAACACCGGGGAGCTGTTTTTT,TRBJ2-2,TRBV19,NA,NA
CASSLSLRGGSTDTQYF,TGTGCCAGCAGCTTATCTCTTCGCGGGGGGAGCACAGATACGCAGTATTTT,TRBJ2-3,TRBV7-9,TRBD2,NA
CASSLVFGNEQYF,TGTGCCAGCAGCTTAGTATTCGGGAACGAGCAGTACTTC,TRBJ2-7,TRBV7-9,NA,NA
CASNLLAGDGTGELFF,TGTGCCAGTAACTTACTAGCGGGAGATGGCACCGGGGAGCTGTTTTTT,TRBJ2-2,TRBV19,TRBD2,few
CASSLSSAGVYGTDTQYF,TGTGCCAGCAGTTTATCGTCCGCGGGGGTCTACGGCACAGATACGCAGTATTTT,TRBJ2-3,TRBV27,TRBD2,few
CASSLASGRGQQFF,TGTGCCAGCAGTTTGGCTAGCGGGAGGGGTCAGCAGTTCTTC,TRBJ2-1,TRBV28,TRBD2,few
CASGFTGVEQYF,TGTGCTAGTGGTTTTACAGGTGTCGAGCAGTACTTC,TRBJ2-7,TRBV12-5,NA,once
CASSPRTAYEQYF,TGTGCCAGCAGCCCAAGGACAGCCTACGAGCAGTACTTC,TRBJ2-7,TRBV3-1/TRBV3-2,NA,NA
CASSEGSREQFF,TGTGCCAGCAGTGAAGGAAGCAGGGAGCAGTTCTTC,TRBJ2-1,TRBV6-1,NA,NA
CASSPPTALLAKNIQYF,TGTGCCAGCTCACCACCCACAGCCCTACTAGCCAAAAACATTCAGTACTTC,TRBJ2-4,TRBV18,NA,NA
CASSLYRGAGEQFF,TGTGCCAGCAGCTTATACAGGGGAGCAGGGGAGCAGTTCTTC,TRBJ2-1,TRBV5-8,TRBD1,many
CASSVQGGGTDTQYF,TGTGCCAGCAGTGTACAGGGGGGGGGCACAGATACGCAGTATTTT,TRBJ2-3,TRBV6-1,NA,NA
CASSSGSRNTEAFF,TGTGCCAGCAGCTCCGGTAGCAGGAACACTGAAGCTTTCTTT,TRBJ1-1,TRBV7-8,NA,NA
CASMRQGGGYEQYF,TGCGCCAGCATGAGGCAGGGCGGGGGCTACGAGCAGTACTTC,TRBJ2-7,TRBV5-1,TRBD2,NA
CASSILREPNEQFF,TGTGCCAGTAGTATATTAAGGGAGCCCAATGAGCAGTTCTTC,TRBJ2-1,TRBV19,NA,few
CASRSGLAGEQYF,TGTGCCAGCAGATCGGGACTAGCGGGCGAGCAGTACTTC,TRBJ2-7,TRBV5-6,TRBD2,NA
CASSSGERTDTQYF,TGTGCCAGCAGCTCGGGGGAACGGACAGATACGCAGTATTTT,TRBJ2-3,TRBV7-2,NA,NA
CASSPRDIQETQYF,TGTGCCAGCTCACCACGAGACATCCAAGAGACCCAGTACTTC,TRBJ2-5,TRBV18,NA,NA
CASSPDRGSGNTIYF,TGTGCCAGCAGTCCCGACAGGGGGTCTGGAAACACCATATATTTT,TRBJ1-3,TRBV6-1,TRBD1,NA
CVSSRSPGRPTEAFF,TGTGTCAGCAGCCGATCCCCAGGGCGCCCCACTGAAGCTTTCTTT,TRBJ1-1,TRBV11-2,NA,NA
CASSPPGQRSYNEQFF,TGTGCCAGCTCACCACCTGGACAGCGGTCCTACAATGAGCAGTTCTTC,TRBJ2-1,TRBV18,NA,few
CASSLTGGDSYEQYF,TGCGCCAGCAGCTTGACAGGGGGCGATTCCTACGAGCAGTACTTC,TRBJ2-7,TRBV5-1,TRBD1,NA
CASDPTGYYGYTF,TGTGCCAGCGACCCGACAGGCTACTATGGCTACACCTTC,TRBJ1-2,TRBV6-5,NA,many
CASSLDGRGETQYF,TGTGCCAGCAGTTTAGACGGGAGGGGGGAGACCCAGTACTTC,TRBJ2-5,TRBV27,TRBD2,NA
CASSVGAPPEAFF,TGCGCCAGCAGTGTGGGGGCGCCGCCTGAAGCTTTCTTT,TRBJ1-1,TRBV10-2,NA,NA
CASSPSRGSHNSPLHF,TGTGCCAGCAGCCCGTCCAGGGGGTCGCATAATTCACCCCTCCACTTT,TRBJ1-6,TRBV27,TRBD1,NA
CASSQGTGYRPSTDTQYF,TGCGCCAGCAGCCAAGGGACAGGGTACCGACCTAGCACAGATACGCAGTATTTT,TRBJ2-3,TRBV5-1,TRBD1,NA
CASSEAGGQVDGYTF,TGTGCCAGCAGTGAAGCGGGGGGTCAGGTAGATGGCTACACCTTC,TRBJ1-2,TRBV6-1,NA,NA
CASSVGTDTDTQYF,TGTGCCAGCAGCGTAGGCACAGACACAGATACGCAGTATTTT,TRBJ2-3,TRBV9,NA,NA
CASRSSPTSGHSYEQYF,TGTGCAAGTCGCTCCTCCCCAACTAGCGGGCATTCCTACGAGCAGTACTTC,TRBJ2-7,TRBV12-2,NA,NA
CASSLGSGTSYEQYF,TGCGCCAGCAGCTTGGGAAGCGGGACCTCCTACGAGCAGTACTTC,TRBJ2-7,TRBV5-1,TRBD2,NA
CASSRTGGGAGDYEQYF,TGTGCCAGCTCACGTACCGGGGGCGGTGCGGGGGACTACGAGCAGTACTTC,TRBJ2-7,TRBV18,NA,once
CASSLGGQGHEKLFF,TGCGCCAGCAGCTTGGGGGGACAAGGGCATGAAAAACTGTTTTTT,TRBJ1-4,TRBV5-1,NA,NA
CASSSHGGADTQYF,TGTGCCAGCAGTTCCCATGGCGGGGCAGATACGCAGTATTTT,TRBJ2-3,TRBV9,NA,NA
CASSEEASGVYNEQFF,TGTGCCAGCAGTGAAGAAGCTAGCGGAGTCTACAATGAGCAGTTCTTC,TRBJ2-1,TRBV2,TRBD2,many
CASSPTRTGCRETQYF,TGCGCCAGCAGTCCGACGAGGACAGGCTGTCGAGAGACCCAGTACTTC,TRBJ2-5,TRBV23-1,TRBD1,NA
CASSRLGQGYEQYF,TGTGCCAGCAGCCGGCTCGGACAGGGCTACGAGCAGTACTTC,TRBJ2-7,TRBV6-2/TRBV6-3,TRBD1,NA
CASSLVSEKQYF,TGCGCCAGCAGCTTGGTATCAGAAAAGCAGTACTTC,TRBJ2-7,TRBV5-1,NA,once
CASSFRTGSSGNTIYF,TGTGCCAGCAGTTTCCGGACAGGGAGCTCTGGAAACACCATATATTTT,TRBJ1-3,TRBV28,TRBD1,NA
CASRAPPETQYF,TGTGCCAGCAGAGCGCCCCCAGAGACCCAGTACTTC,TRBJ2-5,TRBV2,NA,NA
CASSLGLAGTNEQFF,TGTGCCAGCAGCTTAGGGCTAGCGGGAACTAATGAGCAGTTCTTC,TRBJ2-1,TRBV7-9,TRBD2,NA
CASSLAFNEKLFF,TGTGCCAGCAGCCTAGCCTTTAATGAAAAACTGTTTTTT,TRBJ1-4,TRBV28,NA,NA
CASSDRGFFEGYTF,TGTGCCAGCAGTGACAGGGGTTTTTTCGAGGGCTACACCTTC,TRBJ1-2,TRBV2,NA,few
CASSHGLSNNEQFF,TGTGCCAGCAGCCACGGACTGTCGAACAATGAGCAGTTCTTC,TRBJ2-1,TRBV4-2,NA,NA
CSVEEGTRGTEAFF,TGCAGCGTTGAAGAGGGCACGCGGGGGACTGAAGCTTTCTTT,TRBJ1-1,TRBV29-1,NA,many
CASRGGDATNEKLFF,TGTGCCAGTCGAGGGGGGGACGCAACTAATGAAAAACTGTTTTTT,TRBJ1-4,TRBV19,NA,NA
CASSSQTGVYTEAFF,TGCGCCAGCAGCTCTCAGACAGGGGTGTACACTGAAGCTTTCTTT,TRBJ1-1,TRBV5-1,TRBD1,NA
CASTLTGREETQYF,TGTGCCAGCACCCTTACCGGCAGGGAAGAGACCCAGTACTTC,TRBJ2-5,TRBV6-6,NA,many